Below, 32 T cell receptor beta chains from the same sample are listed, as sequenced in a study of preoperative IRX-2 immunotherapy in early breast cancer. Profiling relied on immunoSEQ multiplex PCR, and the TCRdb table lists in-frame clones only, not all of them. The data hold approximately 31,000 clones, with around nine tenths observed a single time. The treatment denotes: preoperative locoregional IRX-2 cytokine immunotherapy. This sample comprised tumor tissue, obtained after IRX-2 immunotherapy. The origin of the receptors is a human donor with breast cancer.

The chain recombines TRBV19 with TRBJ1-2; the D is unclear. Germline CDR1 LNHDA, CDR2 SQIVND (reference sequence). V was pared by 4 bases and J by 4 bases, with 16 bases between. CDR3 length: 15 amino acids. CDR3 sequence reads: CASSTDTYSSYGYTF. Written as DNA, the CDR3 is TGTGCCAGTAGTACCGACACCTACTCTAGCTATGGCTACACCTTC.

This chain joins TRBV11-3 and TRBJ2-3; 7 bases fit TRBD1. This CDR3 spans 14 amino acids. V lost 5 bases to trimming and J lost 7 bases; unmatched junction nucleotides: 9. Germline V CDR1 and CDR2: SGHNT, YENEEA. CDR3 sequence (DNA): TGTGCCAGCAGCCCGCGACAGGGAAGGAATACGCAGTATTTT. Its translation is CASSPRQGRNTQYF.

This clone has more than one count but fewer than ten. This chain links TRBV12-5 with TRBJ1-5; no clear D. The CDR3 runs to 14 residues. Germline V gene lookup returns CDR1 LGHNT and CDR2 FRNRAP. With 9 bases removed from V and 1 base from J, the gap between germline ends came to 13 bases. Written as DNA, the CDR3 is TGTGCTAGCGCCTCCCTAGGGAGCAATCAGCCCCAGCATTTT. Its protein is CASASLGSNQPQHF. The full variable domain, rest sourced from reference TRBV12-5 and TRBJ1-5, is DARVTQTPRHKVTEMGQEVTMRCQPILGHNTVFWYRQTMMQGLELLAYFRNRAPLDDSGMPKDRFSAEMPDATLATLKIQPSEPRDSAVYFCASASLGSNQPQHFGDGTRLSIL.

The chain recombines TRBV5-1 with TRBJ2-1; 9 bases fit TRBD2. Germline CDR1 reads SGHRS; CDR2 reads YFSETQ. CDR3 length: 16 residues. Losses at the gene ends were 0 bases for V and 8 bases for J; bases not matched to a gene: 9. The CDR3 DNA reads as TGCGCCAGCAGCTTGGGTGTTGGACTAGCGTTAGATGAGCAGTTCTTC. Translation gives CASSLGVGLALDEQFF.

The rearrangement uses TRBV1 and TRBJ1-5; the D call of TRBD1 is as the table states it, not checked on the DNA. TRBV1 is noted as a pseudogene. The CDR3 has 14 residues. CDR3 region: CASSRDTLNQPQHF. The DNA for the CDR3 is TGCGCCAGCAGCCGGGACACCCTCAATCAGCCCCAGCATTTT.

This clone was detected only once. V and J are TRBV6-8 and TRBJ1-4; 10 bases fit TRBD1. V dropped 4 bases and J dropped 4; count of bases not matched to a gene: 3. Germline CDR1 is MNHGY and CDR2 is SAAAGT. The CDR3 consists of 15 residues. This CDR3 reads CASSLRTGGNEKLFF. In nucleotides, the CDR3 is TGTGCCAGCAGTTTAAGGACAGGGGGTAATGAAAAACTGTTTTTT.

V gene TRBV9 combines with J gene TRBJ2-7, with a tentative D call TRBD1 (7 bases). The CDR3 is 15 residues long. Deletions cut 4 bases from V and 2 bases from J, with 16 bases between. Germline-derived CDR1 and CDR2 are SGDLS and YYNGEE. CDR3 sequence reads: CASSRGTVPPYEQYF. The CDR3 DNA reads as TGTGCCAGCAGCCGCGGGACAGTTCCCCCCTACGAGCAGTACTTC.

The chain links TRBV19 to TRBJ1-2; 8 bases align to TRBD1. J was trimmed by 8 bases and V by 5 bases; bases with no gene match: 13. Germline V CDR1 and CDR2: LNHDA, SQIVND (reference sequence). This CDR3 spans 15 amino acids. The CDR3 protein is CASSPLDRDGVGYTF. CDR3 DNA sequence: TGTGCCAGTAGTCCCCTGGACAGGGACGGCGTCGGCTACACCTTC.

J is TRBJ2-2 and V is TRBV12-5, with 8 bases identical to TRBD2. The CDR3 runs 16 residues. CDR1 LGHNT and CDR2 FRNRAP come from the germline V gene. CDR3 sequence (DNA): TGTGCCAGTAGTTTCTTCCCGAGCGGGGGTCGCCGGGAGCTGTTTTTT. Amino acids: CASSFFPSGGRRELFF.

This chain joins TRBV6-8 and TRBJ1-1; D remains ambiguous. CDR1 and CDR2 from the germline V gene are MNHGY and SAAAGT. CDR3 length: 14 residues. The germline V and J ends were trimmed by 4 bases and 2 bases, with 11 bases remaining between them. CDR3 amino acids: CASSSYLSNTEAFF. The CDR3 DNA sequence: TGTGCCAGCAGTTCATATCTTTCCAACACTGAAGCTTTCTTT.

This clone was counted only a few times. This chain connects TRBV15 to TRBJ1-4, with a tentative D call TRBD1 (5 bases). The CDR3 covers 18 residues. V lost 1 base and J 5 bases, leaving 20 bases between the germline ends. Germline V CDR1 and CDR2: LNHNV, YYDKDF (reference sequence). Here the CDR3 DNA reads TGTGCCACCAGCAGAGGCCTACCTGCGCGGGGGTCGAATGAAAAACTGTTTTTT. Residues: CATSRGLPARGSNEKLFF. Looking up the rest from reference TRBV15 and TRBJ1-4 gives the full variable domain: DAMVIQNPRYQVTQFGKPVTLSCSQTLNHNVMYWYQQKSSQAPKLLFHYYDKDFNNEADTPDNFQSRRPNTSFCFLDIRSPGLGDTAMYLCATSRGLPARGSNEKLFFGSGTQLSVL.

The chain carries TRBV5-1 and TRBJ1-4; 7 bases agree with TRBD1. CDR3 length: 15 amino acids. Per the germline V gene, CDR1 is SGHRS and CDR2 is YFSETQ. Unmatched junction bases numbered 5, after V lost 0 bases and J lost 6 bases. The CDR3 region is CASSLGQGDYEKLFF. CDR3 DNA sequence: TGCGCCAGCAGCTTGGGACAGGGAGATTATGAAAAACTGTTTTTT.

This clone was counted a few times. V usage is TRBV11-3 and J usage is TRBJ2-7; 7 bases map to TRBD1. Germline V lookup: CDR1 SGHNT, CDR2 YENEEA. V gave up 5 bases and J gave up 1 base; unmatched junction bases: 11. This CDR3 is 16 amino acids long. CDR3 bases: TGTGCCAGCAGCCCCATGATGGCAGGGGGATCCTACGAGCAGTACTTC. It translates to CASSPMMAGGSYEQYF.

CDR3 nucleotide sequence: TGTGCCTGGAGTCCCCAGACGTCGGCTGAAGCTTTCTTT. Its translation: CAWSPQTSAEAFF. The chain carries TRBV30 and TRBJ1-1; no clear D. This CDR3 has 13 amino acids. The ends were cut back, 2 bases at V and 6 bases at J, with 13 bases in the middle. Germline CDR1 and CDR2: GTSNPN and SVGIG (reference sequence).

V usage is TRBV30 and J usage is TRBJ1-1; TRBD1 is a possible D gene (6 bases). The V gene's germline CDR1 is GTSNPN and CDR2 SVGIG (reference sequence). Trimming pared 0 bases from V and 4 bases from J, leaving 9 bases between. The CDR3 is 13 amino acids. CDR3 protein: CAWSVLGGTEAFF. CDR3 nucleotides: TGTGCCTGGAGTGTATTAGGGGGCACTGAAGCTTTCTTT.

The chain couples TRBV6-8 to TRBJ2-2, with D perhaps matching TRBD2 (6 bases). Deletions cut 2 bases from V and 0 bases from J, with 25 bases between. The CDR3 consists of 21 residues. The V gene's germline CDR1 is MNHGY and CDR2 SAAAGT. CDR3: CASSYPGLGGGLNANTGELFF. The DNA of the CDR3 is TGTGCCAGCAGTTACCCCGGACTGGGAGGCGGTCTAAACGCGAACACCGGGGAGCTGTTTTTT.

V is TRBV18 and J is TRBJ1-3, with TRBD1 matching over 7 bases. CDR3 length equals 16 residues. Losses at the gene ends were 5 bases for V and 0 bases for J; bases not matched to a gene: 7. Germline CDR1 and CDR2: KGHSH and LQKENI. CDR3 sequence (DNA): TGTGCCAGCTCAGAACGACAGGGAGCCTCTGGAAACACCATATATTTT. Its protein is CASSERQGASGNTIYF.

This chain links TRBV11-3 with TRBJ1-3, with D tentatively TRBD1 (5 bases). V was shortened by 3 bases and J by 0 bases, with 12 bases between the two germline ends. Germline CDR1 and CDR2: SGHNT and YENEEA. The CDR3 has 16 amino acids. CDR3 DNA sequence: TGTGCCAGCAGCTTGCGGGACGGGGGCTCTGGAAACACCATATATTTT. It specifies CASSLRDGGSGNTIYF.

CDR3 DNA sequence: TGCGCCAGCAGCCCCCTTTTGGGAGGGGGGTATGAGCAGTTCTTC. Amino acid sequence: CASSPLLGGGYEQFF. The chain links TRBV23-1 to TRBJ2-1; D possibly corresponds to TRBD2 (7 bases). TRBV23-1 has ORF status, its function being uncertain. The CDR3 is made up of 15 amino acids. V was cut by 6 bases and J by 8 bases, with 20 bases left in between.

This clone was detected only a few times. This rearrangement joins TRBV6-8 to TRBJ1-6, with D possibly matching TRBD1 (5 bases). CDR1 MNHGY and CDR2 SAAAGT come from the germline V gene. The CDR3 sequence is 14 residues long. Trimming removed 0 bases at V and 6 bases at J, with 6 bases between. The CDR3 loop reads CASSYSRGNSPLHF. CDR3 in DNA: TGTGCCAGCAGTTACTCGAGGGGTAATTCACCCCTCCACTTT.

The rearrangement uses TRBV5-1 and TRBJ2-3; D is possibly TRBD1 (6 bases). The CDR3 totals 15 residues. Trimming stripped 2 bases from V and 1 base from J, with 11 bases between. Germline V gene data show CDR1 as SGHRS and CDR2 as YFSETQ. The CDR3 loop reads CASSFIAGGTDTQYF. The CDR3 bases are TGCGCCAGCAGCTTTATCGCAGGGGGCACAGATACGCAGTATTTT.

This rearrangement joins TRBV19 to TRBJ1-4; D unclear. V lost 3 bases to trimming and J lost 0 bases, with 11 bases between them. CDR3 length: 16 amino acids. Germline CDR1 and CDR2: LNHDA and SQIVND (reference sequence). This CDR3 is CASSIGLSTTNEKLFF. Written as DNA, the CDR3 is TGTGCCAGTAGTATTGGTCTCTCAACAACTAATGAAAAACTGTTTTTT.

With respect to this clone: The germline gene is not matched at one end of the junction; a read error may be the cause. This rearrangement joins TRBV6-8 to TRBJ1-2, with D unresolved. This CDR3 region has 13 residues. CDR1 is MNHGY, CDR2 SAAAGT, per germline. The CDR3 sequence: CAISVSGLNGYTF. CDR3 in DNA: TGTGCCATCAGTGTAAGTGGTCTTAATGGCTACACCTTC.

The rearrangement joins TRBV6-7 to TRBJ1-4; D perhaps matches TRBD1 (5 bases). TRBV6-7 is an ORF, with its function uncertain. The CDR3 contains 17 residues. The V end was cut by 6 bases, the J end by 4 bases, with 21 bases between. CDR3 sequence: CASREGLRGRSNEKLFF. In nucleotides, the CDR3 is TGTGCCAGCAGGGAGGGTTTGAGGGGCAGGAGTAATGAAAAACTGTTTTTT.

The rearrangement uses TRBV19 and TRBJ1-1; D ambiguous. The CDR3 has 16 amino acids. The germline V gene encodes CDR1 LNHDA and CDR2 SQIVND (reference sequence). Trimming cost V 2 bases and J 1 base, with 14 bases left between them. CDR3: CASSISHITGNTEAFF. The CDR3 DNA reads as TGTGCCAGTAGTATAAGTCATATCACGGGGAACACTGAAGCTTTCTTT.

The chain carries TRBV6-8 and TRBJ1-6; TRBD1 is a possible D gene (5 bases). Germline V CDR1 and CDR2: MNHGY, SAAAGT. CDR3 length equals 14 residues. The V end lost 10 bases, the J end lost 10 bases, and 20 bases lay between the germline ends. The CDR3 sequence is CAIGLGGMGSPLHF. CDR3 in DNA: TGTGCCATCGGTCTCGGGGGGATGGGGTCACCCCTCCACTTT.

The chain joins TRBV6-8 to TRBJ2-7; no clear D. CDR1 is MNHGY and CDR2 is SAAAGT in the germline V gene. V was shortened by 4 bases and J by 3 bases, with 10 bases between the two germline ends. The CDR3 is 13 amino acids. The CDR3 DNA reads TGTGCCAGCAGTTGGACCGTGGGCTACGAGCAGTACGTC. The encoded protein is CASSWTVGYEQYV.

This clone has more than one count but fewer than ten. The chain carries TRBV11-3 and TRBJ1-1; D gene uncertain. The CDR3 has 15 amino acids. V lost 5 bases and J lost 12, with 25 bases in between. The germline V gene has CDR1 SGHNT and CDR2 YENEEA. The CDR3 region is CASSPGAGTRFSTFF. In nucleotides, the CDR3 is TGTGCCAGCAGCCCTGGAGCAGGAACTAGGTTCAGTACTTTCTTT.

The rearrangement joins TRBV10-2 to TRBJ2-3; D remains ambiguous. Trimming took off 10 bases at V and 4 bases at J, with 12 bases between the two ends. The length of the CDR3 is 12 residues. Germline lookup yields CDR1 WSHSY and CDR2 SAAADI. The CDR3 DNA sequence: TGCGCCACGGCCGGTGGCCCAGATACGCAGTATTTT. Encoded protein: CATAGGPDTQYF.

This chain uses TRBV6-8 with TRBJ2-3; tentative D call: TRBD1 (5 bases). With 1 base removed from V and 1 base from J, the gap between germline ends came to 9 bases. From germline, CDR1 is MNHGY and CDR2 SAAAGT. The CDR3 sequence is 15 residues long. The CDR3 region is CASSYLRQRTDTQYF. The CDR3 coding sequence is TGTGCCAGCAGTTACTTAAGACAGCGCACAGATACGCAGTATTTT.

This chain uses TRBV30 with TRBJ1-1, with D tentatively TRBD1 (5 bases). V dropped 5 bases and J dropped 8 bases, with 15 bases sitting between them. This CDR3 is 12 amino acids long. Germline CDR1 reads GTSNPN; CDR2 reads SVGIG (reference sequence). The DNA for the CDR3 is TGTGCCTGGGGCAGACAGCCCGCGGAAGCTTTCTTT. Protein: CAWGRQPAEAFF.

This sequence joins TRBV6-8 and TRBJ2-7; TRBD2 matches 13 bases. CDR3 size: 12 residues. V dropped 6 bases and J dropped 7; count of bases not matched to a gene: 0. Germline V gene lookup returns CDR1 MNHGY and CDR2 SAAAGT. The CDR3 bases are TGTGCCAGCAGGACTAGCGGGGGGGAGCAGTACGTC. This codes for CASRTSGGEQYV.